This T cell receptor (beta chain) was sequenced for a study of Graves' ophthalmopathy and Graves' hyperthyroidism. The CDR3 has 15 residues. J gave up 6 bases and V 0 bases, and 7 bases lay outside the gene matches. CDR1 DFQATT and CDR2 SNEGSKA come from the germline V gene (reference sequence). Amplified TCR beta CDR3 regions were obtained using RNA transcripts as template. First-round RT-PCR employed HTBI primers, with a second-round multiplex PCR after it. TCRdb itself ran the multiplex PCR reads through MiXCR, one entry per CDR3 protein. The data contain 900,000 to 1,200,000 distinct CDR3 sequences, roughly 35% of them singletons.

The rearrangement links TRBV20-1 to TRBJ1-5, with TRBD1 matching over 8 bases. The TCR sequence derives from an adult man with Graves' hyperthyroidism. The source material was peripheral blood or thyroid tissue (not recorded which). The CDR3 DNA sequence: TGCAGTGCTAGAGATCAGGGGGCGCAGGGTCAGCCCCAGCATTTT. Residues: CSARDQGAQGQPQHF.